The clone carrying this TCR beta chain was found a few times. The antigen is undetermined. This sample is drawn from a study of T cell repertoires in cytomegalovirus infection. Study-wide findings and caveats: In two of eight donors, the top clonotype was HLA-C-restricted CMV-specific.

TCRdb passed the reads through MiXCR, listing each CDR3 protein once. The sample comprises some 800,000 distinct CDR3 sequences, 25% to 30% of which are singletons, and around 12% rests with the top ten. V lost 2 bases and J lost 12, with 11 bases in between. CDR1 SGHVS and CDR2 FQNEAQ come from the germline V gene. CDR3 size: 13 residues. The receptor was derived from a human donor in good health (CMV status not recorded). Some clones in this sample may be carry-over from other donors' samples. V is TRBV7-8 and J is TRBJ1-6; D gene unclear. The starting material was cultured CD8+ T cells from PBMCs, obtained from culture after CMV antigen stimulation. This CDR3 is CASSLTETKPLHF. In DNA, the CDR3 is TGTGCCAGCAGCTTAACCGAAACTAAACCCCTCCACTTT.